This T cell receptor beta chain was retrieved from a study of liver allograft versus peripheral blood T cells. Study-wide background: In transplanted livers, T cell receptor repertoires were compared with those found in the recipients' peripheral blood.

Study-level findings and limits: It was reported that the T cell receptor repertoires found inside liver allografts differed from those that were detected in peripheral blood.

By share of the sample, this clonotype is medium-sized. Its antigen is still unknown. Using its own MiXCR run on the reads, TCRdb lists one record per CDR3 protein. The table lists roughly 10,000 distinct CDR3 sequences, about a fifth of them singletons. Trimming removed 3 bases from V and 8 bases from J, with 7 bases in between. The CDR3 runs 12 residues. Germline CDR1 is KGHSH and CDR2 is LQKENI. The V call is TRBV18, the J call TRBJ1-4, with D uncertain. The source is a human patient who had a liver transplant. A share of the T cells may be of graft donor origin. CDR3 nucleotide sequence: TGTGCCAGCTCACCCCCCAGCGAAAAACTGTTTTTT. It is translated as CASSPPSEKLFF.